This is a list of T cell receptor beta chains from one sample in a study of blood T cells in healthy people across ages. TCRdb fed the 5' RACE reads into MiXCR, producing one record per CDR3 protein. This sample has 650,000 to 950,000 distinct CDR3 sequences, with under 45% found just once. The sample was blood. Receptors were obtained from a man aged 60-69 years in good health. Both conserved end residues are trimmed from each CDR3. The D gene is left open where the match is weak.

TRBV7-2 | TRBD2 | ASSLVSSGVPYEQY
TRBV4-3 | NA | ASSQFRIGTYEQY
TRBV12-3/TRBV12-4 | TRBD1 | ASSFETGRTGELF
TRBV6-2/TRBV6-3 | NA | ASSLTYAGLSNQPQH
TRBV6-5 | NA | ASSPTGPSFGYEQY
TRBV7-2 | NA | ASSPFGTLGTDTQY
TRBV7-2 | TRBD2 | ASSNGALAGGEQF
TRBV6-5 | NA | ASSYSSGINNEQF
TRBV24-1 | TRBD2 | TTSEDGTTYNEQF
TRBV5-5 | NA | ASSPNRGQNTQY
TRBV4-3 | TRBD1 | ASSQRTGQDTQY
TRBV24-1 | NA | ATSNGRWGTQY
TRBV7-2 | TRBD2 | ASSQLAGVANEQF
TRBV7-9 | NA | ASSLDGINYGHT
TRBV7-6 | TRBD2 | ASSLEVPSGGRNEQF
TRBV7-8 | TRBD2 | ASGREYQETQY
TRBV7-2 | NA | ASSLPWGGTGETQY
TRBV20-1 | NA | SARVPGTDTQY
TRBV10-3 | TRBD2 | AIAMGSSGDEQY
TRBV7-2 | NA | ASRGRGRQETQY
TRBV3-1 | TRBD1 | ASSGDRGSTDTQY
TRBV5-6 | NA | ASSLDFAAGERTEQF
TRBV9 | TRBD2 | ASSWGTSGETQY
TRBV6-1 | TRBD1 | ASSPQGSYYGYT
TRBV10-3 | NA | AISESGGPPNQPQH
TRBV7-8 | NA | ASSPQTTSTDTQY